This T cell receptor (beta chain) was identified during a study of T cell repertoires in ileal Crohn's disease. For the study at large: Surgery for a complication: stricturing in about 60%, penetrating in roughly 40%. Notes on the study in general: Clonal expansions were more frequent in active smokers than non-smokers at surgery.

Germline CDR1 is SGHNT and CDR2 is YYREEE (reference sequence). The CDR3 is made up of 14 amino acids. Trimming took off 4 bases at V and 6 bases at J, with 16 bases between the two ends. The time point here: neoterminal ileum biopsy at postoperative endoscopy, about 6 months after surgery. Sequencing used immunoSEQ multiplex PCR; TCRdb keeps in-frame clones, though not all of them. The sample gives 15,000 to 20,000 clones, about three quarters of which show up once; about 4.4% is in the top ten. As for this clone: Its antigen is as yet unknown.

Input material: ileal tissue. The V and J genes are TRBV5-4 and TRBJ2-5; D is undetermined. This clonotype was obtained from an adult with Crohn's disease. CDR3 bases: TGTGCCAGCAGCACCCCGGGTCCCGCGCAGACCCAGTACTTC. It encodes CASSTPGPAQTQYF.